The 10 T cell receptor beta chains below were found in one sample sequenced in a study of regulatory T cells in long-lasting Graves disease. Construction of the TCR beta libraries employed iRepertoire HTBI primers in conjunction with Arm-PCR of CDR3 regions. In TCRdb, the multiplex PCR reads were re-called with MiXCR into one record per CDR3 protein. Of 250,000 or so distinct CDR3 sequences listed, over 20% are singletons. Documented time point: newly diagnosed GD, antithyroid drugs for less than 3 months. Making the TCR library involved RNA that had been extracted from PBMCs. The sample consisted of peripheral blood mononuclear cells (PBMCs), taken at new diagnosis, from a patient treated with antithyroid drugs. These receptors all stem from a female donor with Graves disease.

In its sample, this clonotype was seen many times. The chain has TRBV7-2 and TRBJ2-3, with 8 bases lining up with TRBD2. J lost 0 bases, V lost 3 bases, and 5 bases had no gene match. CDR3 length: 16 amino acids. Germline V gene sequence: CDR1 SGHTA, CDR2 FQGNSA. The CDR3, as DNA: TGTGCCAGCAGCTTCCAGGCTAGCGGGAGCACAGATACGCAGTATTTT. It is translated as CASSFQASGSTDTQYF.

This clonotype was picked up many times. V is TRBV7-2 and J is TRBJ2-7; the match to TRBD1 covers 10 bases. The CDR3 runs to 14 residues. Germline trimming cut 5 bases from V and 7 bases from J; bases unmatched to any gene: 8. Germline CDR1 SGHTA, CDR2 FQGNSA. The CDR3 DNA follows: TGTGCCAGCAGCAGGGACAGGGGTTTGGGGGAGCAGTACTTC. It encodes CASSRDRGLGEQYF.

This clonotype has more than one count but fewer than ten. The chain is built from TRBV3-1 and TRBJ2-1; 14 bases are a match to TRBD2. Per germline, CDR1 LGHDT and CDR2 YNNKEL (reference sequence). This CDR3 spans 17 amino acids. V was pared by 5 bases and J by 3 bases, with 6 bases of the junction left unmatched. CDR3 DNA sequence: TGTGCCAGCAGCAACGGGACTAGCGGGAGTTTCTACAATGAGCAGTTCTTC. Amino acids: CASSNGTSGSFYNEQFF.

This clonotype was counted only a few times. CDR3 bases: TGTGCCAGCAGCTTCAAGCGGGAGGGCCTGGATACGCAGTATTTT. Its translation is CASSFKREGLDTQYF. This sequence joins TRBV5-4 and TRBJ2-3; TRBD2 matches 10 bases. V gave up 2 bases and J gave up 6 bases; unmatched junction bases: 6. CDR3 length equals 15 residues. Germline loops: CDR1 SGHNT, CDR2 YYREEE (reference sequence).

This clonotype was observed at least ten times. The chain uses TRBV27 and TRBJ2-1, with D unclear. The CDR3 runs 13 residues. The germline V and J ends were trimmed by 4 bases and 8 bases, with 12 bases remaining between them. CDR1 and CDR2 (germline): MNHEY, SMNVEV (reference sequence). CDR3 in DNA: TGTGCCAGCAGTTCCCCGCCGATGGATGAGCAGTTCTTC. It yields the protein CASSSPPMDEQFF.

This clonotype has ten or more counts. V gene TRBV6-1 combines with J gene TRBJ2-1, with 7 bases matching TRBD2. In germline, CDR1 is MNHNS, CDR2 SASEGT. The V gene end was trimmed by 2 bases and the J gene end by 4 bases; junction bases not matched to a gene: 11. The CDR3 loop spans 17 amino acids. The CDR3 DNA is TGTGCCAGCAGTGAAAGCTTTCAGCGGGACTATTACAATGAGCAGTTCTTC. Translation: CASSESFQRDYYNEQFF.

J is TRBJ2-7 and V is TRBV6-1; 10 positions agree with TRBD2. The CDR3 totals 16 residues. V was clipped by 6 bases and J by 7 bases; unmatched bases: 15. Germline assignment: CDR1 MNHNS and CDR2 SASEGT. The CDR3 loop reads CASRGHSGGRLGEQYF. CDR3 DNA: TGTGCCAGCAGAGGACATAGCGGGGGGCGCCTCGGGGAGCAGTACTTC.

Ten or more counts support this clonotype. The V call is TRBV7-8, the J call TRBJ2-2; D uncertain. CDR1 is SGHVS and CDR2 is FQNEAQ in the germline V gene. The CDR3 runs 15 residues. V shed 5 bases and J shed 0 bases, with 10 bases lying between them. The CDR3 nucleotides read TGTGCCAGCAGCCAAGTCAGCGCGAACACCGGGGAGCTGTTTTTT. This codes for CASSQVSANTGELFF.

This clonotype was detected ten times or more. The genes are TRBV7-6 and TRBJ2-3; possible D gene TRBD2, 6 bases. Germline loops: CDR1 SGHVS, CDR2 FNYEAQ. There are 14 residues in the CDR3. Trimming took off 5 bases at V and 6 bases at J, with 15 bases between the two ends. The CDR3 reads CASSPDRGLDTQYF. As DNA, the CDR3 is TGTGCCAGCAGCCCCGACCGGGGACTGGATACGCAGTATTTT.

For this clonotype: Only one base separates this from a far larger clonotype, so it likely reflects a read error. CDR3 in amino acids: CASSFVWTRSYEQFF. The CDR3, as DNA: TGTGCCAGCAGTTTCGTCTGGACAAGATCCTACGAGCAGTTCTTC. The chain is built from TRBV28 and TRBJ2-1, with D perhaps matching TRBD1 (5 bases). CDR3 length: 15 amino acids. The V and J ends lost 3 bases and 10 bases respectively, with 19 bases between them. Germline-derived CDR1 and CDR2 are MDHEN and SYDVKM.